The entry below describes one T cell receptor (beta chain). Trimming shortened V by 1 base and J by 7 bases, and 26 bases separated the two germline ends. This CDR3 is built from 18 residues. CDR1 is SGHTA, CDR2 FQGNSA, per germline. This sample is drawn from a study of T cell changes during pregnancy in multiple sclerosis. The protocol was immunoSEQ multiplex PCR, while the TCRdb copy is restricted to in-frame clones and leaves out a portion. The sample consists of roughly 110,000 clones, just under 95% of them appearing once. This TCR derives from a female donor in good health, enrolled as a control in a pregnancy study. The chain joins TRBV7-2 to TRBJ2-7; TRBD2 might be the D (5 bases). The source was peripheral blood, collected in the third trimester of pregnancy. CDR3 coding DNA: TGTGCCAGCAGCTTAGAGTTAGGAGGATCTACCCTGATCCTTGAGCAGTACTTC. This translates into CASSLELGGSTLILEQYF.